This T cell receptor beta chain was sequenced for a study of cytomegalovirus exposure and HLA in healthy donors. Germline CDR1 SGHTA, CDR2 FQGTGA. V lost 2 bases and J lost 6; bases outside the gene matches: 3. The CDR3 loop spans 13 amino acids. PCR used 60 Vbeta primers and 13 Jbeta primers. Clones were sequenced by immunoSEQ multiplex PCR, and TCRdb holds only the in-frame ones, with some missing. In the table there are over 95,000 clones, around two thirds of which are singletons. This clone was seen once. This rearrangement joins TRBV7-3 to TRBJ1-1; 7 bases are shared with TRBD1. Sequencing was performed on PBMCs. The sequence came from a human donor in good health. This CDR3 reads CASSLDRVSEAFF. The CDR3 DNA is TGTGCCAGCAGCTTAGACAGGGTTTCTGAAGCTTTCTTT.